This T cell receptor beta chain was identified in a study of shared clonotypes between healthy human individuals. The overall study: CD4 naive and memory got three plates each, CD8 naive two, CD8 memory one.

Donors, healthy HIV-negative adults, lacked recent acute infections or vaccinations. Study-level results: Donor clonotype sharing was expected to depend on sequencing depth.

With respect to this clone: The antigen is not known.

J was trimmed by 2 bases and V by 4 bases; bases with no gene match: 0. Per germline, CDR1 SGHRS and CDR2 YFSETQ. The CDR3 is 14 amino acids. Per sorted-subset replicate PCR, input was around 200 ng DNA, representing about 29,000 T cell genomes. Measured with immunoSEQ multiplex PCR; TCRdb has only the in-frame clones, and not every one. The table records about 2.3 million clones, approximately 90% of them present only once. The source material was naive CD4+ T cells from PBMCs. Subset specified: CD45RA+ positively selected. The chain is built from TRBV5-1 and TRBJ1-4; 9 bases align to TRBD1. The TCR sequence derives from a man between 18 and 29 years old in good health. Some clones in this sample may be carry-over from other donors' samples. CDR3 nucleotide sequence: TGCGCCAGCAGCGGACAGGGGACTAATGAAAAACTGTTTTTT. Residues: CASSGQGTNEKLFF. Full variable domain (rest looked up from reference TRBV5-1 and TRBJ1-4): KAGVTQTPRYLIKTRGQQVTLSCSPISGHRSVSWYQQTPGQGLQFLFEYFSETQRNKGNFPGRFSGRQFSNSRSEMNVSTLELGDSALYLCASSGQGTNEKLFFGSGTQLSVL.